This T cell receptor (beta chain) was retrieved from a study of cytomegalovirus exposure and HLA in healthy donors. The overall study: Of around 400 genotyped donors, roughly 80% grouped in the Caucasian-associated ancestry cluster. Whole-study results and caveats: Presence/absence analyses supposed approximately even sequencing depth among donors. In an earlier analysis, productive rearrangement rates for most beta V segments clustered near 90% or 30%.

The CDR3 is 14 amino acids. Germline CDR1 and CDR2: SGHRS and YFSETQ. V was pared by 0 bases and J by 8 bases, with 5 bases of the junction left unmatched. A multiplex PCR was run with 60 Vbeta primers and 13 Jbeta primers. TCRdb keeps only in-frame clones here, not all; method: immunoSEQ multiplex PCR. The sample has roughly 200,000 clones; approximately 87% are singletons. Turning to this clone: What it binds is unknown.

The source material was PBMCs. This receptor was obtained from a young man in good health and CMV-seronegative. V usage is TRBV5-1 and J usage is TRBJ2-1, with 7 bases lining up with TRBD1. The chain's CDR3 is CASSLAPGGDEQFF. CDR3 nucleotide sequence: TGCGCCAGCAGCTTGGCCCCAGGGGGTGATGAGCAGTTCTTC.